This is a list of T cell receptor beta chains from one sample in a study of control samples from healthy donors and cancer patients. Sequencing was performed with immunoSEQ multiplex PCR; in TCRdb, only in-frame clones are kept and a portion is missing. The sample holds more than 150,000 clones, roughly nine tenths seen once. Material for sequencing was blood. The receptors shown here come from a woman in her 30s in good health. Both conserved end residues are part of each CDR3. A D gene is named only where the DNA matches it firmly. Expanded clones are given a class, and other clones once, few, many or no size at all.

clone size	V gene	D gene	J gene	CDR3 protein	CDR3 DNA
-	TRBV7-9	-	TRBJ1-5	CASSLSDTSNQPQHF	TGTGCCAGCAGCTTATCGGACACTAGCAATCAGCCCCAGCATTTT
-	TRBV13	-	TRBJ1-6	CASSLRDSYSPLHF	TGTGCCAGCAGCTTACGTGACAGTTATTCACCCCTCCACTTT
-	TRBV6-4	TRBD2	TRBJ2-1	CASSGGASGSSPGEQFF	TGTGCCAGCAGTGGGGGGGCTAGCGGGAGTTCGCCAGGTGAGCAGTTCTTC
-	TRBV28	TRBD1	TRBJ1-2	CASSLTPGQGAGYTF	TGTGCCAGCAGTTTAACTCCGGGACAGGGGGCTGGCTACACCTTC
-	TRBV28	-	TRBJ1-4	CASSPPRGISNEKLFF	TGTGCCAGCAGTCCCCCCCGGGGGATTTCCAATGAAAAACTGTTTTTT
-	TRBV19	TRBD2	TRBJ2-3	CASRAGGPDTQYF	TGTGCCAGTAGGGCGGGGGGTCCAGATACGCAGTATTTT
once	TRBV11-3	TRBD1	TRBJ2-3	CASSFGQGAFDTQYF	TGTGCCAGCAGCTTTGGACAGGGGGCGTTCGATACGCAGTATTTT
-	TRBV27	TRBD1	TRBJ2-7	CASSPRPPGQGEYEQYF	TGTGCCAGCAGTCCAAGACCACCGGGACAGGGGGAATACGAGCAGTACTTC
-	TRBV24-1	TRBD2	TRBJ2-1	CATSAAGTSGKSSYNEQFF	TGTGCCACCAGTGCAGCCGGGACTAGCGGGAAGAGCTCCTACAATGAGCAGTTCTTC
-	TRBV6-2/TRBV6-3	-	TRBJ2-2	CASSNTGELFF	TGTGCCAGCAGCAACACCGGGGAGCTGTTTTTT
-	TRBV18	TRBD1	TRBJ1-5	CASSPGQPNQPQHF	TGTGCCAGCTCACCGGGACAGCCCAATCAGCCCCAGCATTTT
-	TRBV19	-	TRBJ1-5	CASSGTFYSNQPQHF	TGTGCCAGTAGCGGGACATTCTATAGCAATCAGCCCCAGCATTTT
-	TRBV6-5	-	TRBJ2-5	CASTPEQETQYF	TGTGCCAGCACTCCGGAGCAAGAGACCCAGTACTTC
-	TRBV28	TRBD1	TRBJ2-2	CASSLLWDRANTGELFF	TGTGCCAGCAGTTTACTCTGGGACAGGGCGAACACCGGGGAGCTGTTTTTT